These 11 T cell receptor beta chains originate from one sample sequenced in a study of T-cell reconstitution after alpha-beta-depleted transplantation in children (dated by TCRdb to about 2016). The library came from PCR. Sequencing was performed on an Illumina HiSeq 2500. To normalize quantification of the TCRbeta repertoire, the TCR libraries were built with molecular barcoding that relied on unique molecular identifiers. TCRdb handled the public reads itself, with Q25 trimming in fastp and clone calling in MiXCR, and kept productive beta chains. Entries that share a CDR3 protein sequence are merged under the most common genes and DNA. For this sample the table gives more than 500,000 distinct CDR3 sequences, of which approximately 10% were detected only once. The ten largest account for around 15% of the sample. Per the publication, the treatment or condition label means: allogeneic hematopoietic cell transplantation with graft depleted of TCRalphabeta T cells and CD19 B cells.

Specimen: PBMCs, mostly from graft donor cells, collected 180 days after TCRalphabeta/CD19-depleted stem cell transplant. The receptors derive from a female patient aged 2-9 years who had a stem cell transplant for aplastic anemia, so the T cells may come from the graft donor.

This clonotype was seen more than once but under ten times. The chain employs TRBV21-1 and TRBJ2-4. TRBV21-1 is reported as a pseudogene. The CDR3 is 14 amino acids. CDR3 amino acids: CASSNGQSKNIQYF. CDR3 nucleotides: TGTGCCAGCAGCAATGGTCAGAGTAAAAACATTCAGTACTTC.

This clonotype came up many times. The chain links TRBV7-9 to TRBJ1-2; D is unclear. Germline V gene data show CDR1 as SEHNR and CDR2 as FQNEAQ (reference sequence). Trimming shortened V by 1 base and J by 1 base, and 7 bases separated the two germline ends. The CDR3 is 14 residues long. The CDR3 here is CASSLDTVNYGYTF. The CDR3, as DNA: TGTGCCAGCAGCTTAGACACGGTTAACTATGGCTACACCTTC.

This clonotype was observed a handful of times. The chain is built from TRBV25-1 and TRBJ1-6; D gene ambiguous. CDR1 and CDR2 from the germline V gene are MGHDK and SYGVNS. The germline V and J ends were trimmed by 2 bases and 11 bases, with 7 bases remaining between them. This CDR3 region has 12 residues. This CDR3 is CASSESSAPLHF. The CDR3 DNA follows: TGTGCCAGCAGTGAAAGTTCAGCACCCCTCCACTTT.

V gene TRBV5-1 combines with J gene TRBJ2-7; TRBD2 aligns across 8 bases. The trim removed 0 bases at V and 3 bases at J, leaving 11 bases unmatched. This CDR3 is built from 17 residues. The germline V gene has CDR1 SGHRS and CDR2 YFSETQ. CDR3 loop: CASSLAKGLREDYEQYF. The CDR3 DNA follows: TGCGCCAGCAGCTTGGCCAAGGGGTTGCGGGAGGACTACGAGCAGTACTTC.

The gene calls are TRBV29-1 and TRBJ2-5; 7 bases are a match to TRBD2. CDR1 and CDR2 from the germline V gene are SQVTM and ANQGSEA. V shed 6 bases, J shed 0 bases, and the junction held 4 bases outside the gene matches. The CDR3 has 13 amino acids. The CDR3 loop reads CSVAGLYQETQYF. CDR3 bases: TGCAGCGTAGCGGGGCTGTACCAAGAGACCCAGTACTTC. Full variable domain (remainder filled in from reference TRBV29-1 and TRBJ2-5): SAVISQKPSRDICQRGTSLTIQCQVDSQVTMMFWYRQQPGQSLTLIATANQGSEATYESGFVIDKFPISRPNLTFSTLTVSNMSPEDSSIYLCSVAGLYQETQYFGPGTRLLVL.

The chain has TRBV12-3 or TRBV12-4 and TRBJ2-1, with 13 nucleotides matching TRBD2. The CDR3 consists of 15 residues. Trimming cost V 1 base and J 10 bases; bases outside gene matches: 4. CDR3 sequence: CASSLGGTSGNEQFF. The DNA for the CDR3 is TGTGCCAGCAGTTTAGGCGGGACTAGCGGGAACGAGCAGTTCTTC.

This clonotype was found a few times. This rearrangement joins TRBV5-1 to TRBJ2-3; 8 bases are a match to TRBD2. The CDR3 contains 18 residues. CDR1 and CDR2 (germline): SGHRS, YFSETQ. V lost 0 bases and J lost 0; bases outside the gene matches: 9. CDR3 amino acids: CASSLAVLADTSTDTQYF. CDR3 nucleotide sequence: TGCGCCAGCAGCTTGGCCGTACTAGCGGACACTAGCACAGATACGCAGTATTTT.

There are a few counts of this clonotype. CDR3 residues: CASSFRGSSYEQYF. The CDR3 DNA reads TGTGCCAGCAGTTTTCGCGGGAGTAGCTACGAGCAGTACTTC. The chain carries TRBV28 and TRBJ2-7, with 7 bases aligning to TRBD2. The J segment lost 3 bases and the V segment lost 3 bases, leaving 5 bases of the junction unmatched. The germline V gene has CDR1 MDHEN and CDR2 SYDVKM. The CDR3 is 14 residues long.

Ten or more counts support this clonotype. This sequence joins TRBV29-1 and TRBJ2-3; D may be TRBD2 (5 bases). The CDR3 consists of 12 residues. The germline V and J ends were trimmed by 3 bases and 3 bases, with 7 bases remaining between them. CDR1 and CDR2 from the germline V gene are SQVTM and ANQGSEA. The chain's CDR3 is CSVDEGTDTQYF. In DNA, the CDR3 is TGCAGCGTTGATGAGGGAACAGATACGCAGTATTTT.

The table lists this clonotype with a few counts. This chain uses TRBV12-3 or TRBV12-4 with TRBJ2-1, with a possible D match to TRBD2 (6 bases). V lost 8 bases, J lost 7 bases, and 24 bases lay in between. CDR3 length: 16 residues. CDR3 coding DNA: TGTGCCAGCGGATTACCGACCTTCTCGGGGGTAAATGAGCAGTTCTTC. Its translation: CASGLPTFSGVNEQFF.

The chain links TRBV11-1 to TRBJ1-1, with TRBD1 matching over 10 bases. The CDR3 spans 18 residues. CDR1 is SGHAT, CDR2 FQDESV, per germline (reference sequence). The V gene end was trimmed by 2 bases and the J gene end by 0 bases; junction bases not matched to a gene: 9. The CDR3 bases are TGTGCCAGCAGCTTAAGGCGGACAGGGGGTCGGTTGAACACTGAAGCTTTCTTT. Residues: CASSLRRTGGRLNTEAFF.